A single sample is the source of the 26 T cell receptor beta chains below, sequenced in a study of T cell responses to AZD1222 COVID-19 vaccine. The repertoire was sequenced with immunoSEQ multiplex PCR; TCRdb's copy has only in-frame clones and lacks some. The profile shows about 99,000 clones, 75% to 90% of them singletons. Specimen: peripheral blood, collected on day 0 of AZD1222 vaccination. The receptors here all came from an adult in good health.

This clone was recorded a few times. V usage is TRBV18 and J usage is TRBJ1-4; D ambiguous. V was clipped by 3 bases and J by 5 bases, with 13 bases between them. This CDR3 contains 15 residues. In germline, CDR1 is KGHSH, CDR2 LQKENI. CDR3 sequence (DNA): TGTGCCAGCTCACCCCTCCGGACGGAAAATGAAAAACTGTTTTTT. Translation: CASSPLRTENEKLFF. Using reference TRBV18 and TRBJ1-4 for the parts outside the CDR3, the full variable domain is NAGVMQNPRHLVRRRGQEARLRCSPMKGHSHVYWYRQLPEEGLKFMVYLQKENIIDESGMPKERFSAEFPKEGPSILRIQQVVRGDSAAYFCASSPLRTENEKLFFGSGTQLSVL.

This chain joins TRBV10-3 and TRBJ2-3, with TRBD2 matching over 8 bases. The germline gives CDR1 ENHRY, CDR2 SYGVKD. The CDR3 sequence is 14 residues long. The trim removed 4 bases at V and 2 bases at J, leaving 2 bases unmatched. The CDR3 spells CAISGGGPTDTQYF. In DNA, the CDR3 is TGTGCCATCAGTGGCGGGGGGCCCACAGATACGCAGTATTTT.

The chain combines TRBV29-1 with TRBJ1-2; maybe TRBD1 (5 bases). Germline V gene lookup returns CDR1 SQVTM and CDR2 ANQGSEA. Trimming cost V 0 bases and J 4 bases, with 15 bases left between them. This CDR3 has 15 amino acids. The CDR3 region is CSVEDLGRVGYGYTF. The CDR3 DNA follows: TGCAGCGTTGAAGATCTTGGCAGGGTGGGCTATGGCTACACCTTC.

The chain employs TRBV21-1 and TRBJ2-7; the table's TRBD2 call for D was not verified on the DNA. TRBV21-1 is annotated as a pseudogene. This CDR3 spans 17 amino acids. The CDR3 nucleotides are TGTGCCAGCAGCAAAGAGGCCAGCGAAACTTACTCCTACGAGCAGTACTTC. Its protein product is CASSKEASETYSYEQYF.

This chain uses TRBV13 with TRBJ1-6; D gene unclear. CDR1 PRHDT and CDR2 FYEKMQ come from the germline V gene (reference sequence). The CDR3 consists of 15 residues. Trimming shortened V by 2 bases and J by 9 bases, and 14 bases separated the two germline ends. CDR3 loop: CASSLSRVTGSPLHF. CDR3 sequence (DNA): TGTGCCAGCAGCTTATCGCGGGTGACCGGTTCACCCCTCCACTTT.

This rearrangement joins TRBV19 to TRBJ1-1; D is undetermined. Deletions cut 2 bases from V and 6 bases from J, with 13 bases between. Per the germline V gene, CDR1 is LNHDA and CDR2 is SQIVND (reference sequence). This CDR3 contains 14 residues. The CDR3 DNA reads TGTGCCAGTAGTATAAGTCAGCTCAACGCTGAAGCTTTCTTT. Translated: CASSISQLNAEAFF.

The gene calls are TRBV7-9 and TRBJ2-5, with D unclear. The germline V gene encodes CDR1 SEHNR and CDR2 FQNEAQ (reference sequence). V was clipped by 3 bases and J by 2 bases, with 10 bases between them. The CDR3 covers 14 residues. The CDR3 coding sequence is TGTGCCAGCAGCTTTTTCGAGGCTCAAGAGACCCAGTACTTC. Its protein product is CASSFFEAQETQYF.

This clone has only one observation. This sequence joins TRBV6-5 and TRBJ2-7; D is unclear. The CDR3 extends over 11 amino acids. The ends were cut back, 5 bases at V and 6 bases at J, with 8 bases in the middle. The germline V gene has CDR1 MNHEY and CDR2 SVGAGI. Here the CDR3 reads CASSQTFEQYF. The CDR3 DNA sequence: TGTGCCAGCAGTCAGACTTTCGAGCAGTACTTC.

V usage is TRBV15 and J usage is TRBJ2-5; TRBD2 agrees at 10 bases. CDR1 and CDR2 (germline): LNHNV, YYDKDF (reference sequence). The CDR3 has 15 residues. Trimming cost V 4 bases and J 1 base; bases outside gene matches: 3. Here the CDR3 DNA reads TGTGCCACCAGCATTATAGCGGGGGGCCAAGAGACCCAGTACTTC. It encodes CATSIIAGGQETQYF.

This chain joins TRBV12-3 or TRBV12-4 and TRBJ1-2; unclear D gene. Trimming pared 5 bases from V and 6 bases from J, leaving 13 bases between. This CDR3 contains 13 residues. In nucleotides, the CDR3 is TGTGCCAGCAGTCCCGGGATTAATAATGGCTACACCTTC. Translation gives CASSPGINNGYTF.

The J gene is TRBJ1-1, the V gene TRBV2; 7 nucleotides align to TRBD1. V lost 8 bases, J lost 1 base, and 7 bases stayed unmatched. Germline V gives CDR1 SNHLY, CDR2 FYNNEI. This CDR3 comprises 14 residues. In DNA, the CDR3 is TGTGCCAGCGGTAAGACAGGGTGGAACACTGAAGCTTTCTTT. Translation gives CASGKTGWNTEAFF.

In this sample, this clone turned up once. This chain uses TRBV11-2 with TRBJ2-6; no clear D gene. Trimming removed 0 bases from V and 12 bases from J, with 9 bases in between. This CDR3 spans 13 amino acids. Per the germline V gene, CDR1 is SGHAT and CDR2 is FQNNGV. The CDR3 sequence: CASSLDPKGVLTF. CDR3 DNA: TGTGCCAGCAGCTTAGATCCTAAAGGCGTCCTGACTTTC.

The V call is TRBV11-2, the J call TRBJ2-1; D unresolved. The germline CDR1 and CDR2 sequences are SGHAT and FQNNGV. Trimming pared 4 bases from V and 7 bases from J, leaving 8 bases between. The CDR3 is made up of 12 amino acids. The DNA of the CDR3 is TGTGCCAGCAGCTCTCTGGAGAATGAGCAGTTCTTC. Translated: CASSSLENEQFF.

The genes are TRBV5-1 and TRBJ2-2; 7 nucleotides agree with TRBD2. The CDR3 contains 17 residues. J was trimmed by 0 bases and V by 1 base; bases with no gene match: 6. CDR1 is SGHRS and CDR2 is YFSETQ in the germline V gene. The CDR3 sequence: CASSLPSGGANTGELFF. The CDR3, as DNA: TGCGCCAGCAGCTTGCCCAGTGGGGGGGCGAACACCGGGGAGCTGTTTTTT.

Note on this clone: A much larger clone differs from this one at a single base, so this may be a read error. The sample holds other DNA sequences that translate to the same CDR3. This chain uses TRBV9 with TRBJ1-6; possibly TRBD1 for D (5 bases). Germline V lookup: CDR1 SGDLS, CDR2 YYNGEE. There are 13 residues in the CDR3. Deletions cut 1 base from V and 7 bases from J, with 6 bases between. This CDR3 is CASSVQGNSPLHF. The CDR3 bases are TGTGCCAGCAGCGTACAGGGAAATTCACCCCTCCACTTT. Filled out from reference TRBV9 and TRBJ1-6, the complete variable domain reads DSGVTQTPKHLITATGQRVTLRCSPRSGDLSVYWYQQSLDQGLQFLIQYYNGEERAKGNILERFSAQQFPDLHSELNLSSLELGDSALYFCASSVQGNSPLHFGNGTRLTVT.

This clone was observed a single time. V gene TRBV9 combines with J gene TRBJ2-1; D is possibly TRBD1 or TRBD2 (5 bases each). Between the trimmed V and J ends, which lost 6 bases and 0 bases, there was a span of 13 bases. Germline assignment: CDR1 SGDLS and CDR2 YYNGEE. This CDR3 region has 15 residues. CDR3 protein: CASNRWGSSYNEQFF. The CDR3 DNA reads as TGTGCCAGCAACCGGTGGGGGAGCTCCTACAATGAGCAGTTCTTC.

CDR3: CASSSHLNTGELFF. Here the CDR3 DNA reads TGTGCCAGCAGCTCCCACTTGAACACCGGGGAGCTGTTTTTT. The chain joins TRBV9 to TRBJ2-2, with D unclear. This CDR3 comprises 14 residues. The germline V gene has CDR1 SGDLS and CDR2 YYNGEE. Trimming stripped 4 bases from V and 1 base from J, with 8 bases between.

The V call is TRBV11-2, the J call TRBJ1-2; TRBD1 aligns across 7 bases. J gave up 0 bases and V 1 base, and 8 bases lay outside the gene matches. Germline assignment: CDR1 SGHAT and CDR2 FQNNGV. The CDR3 has 17 amino acids. Here the CDR3 reads CASSLGRRDSSNYGYTF. The CDR3 DNA sequence: TGTGCCAGCAGCTTAGGTAGGCGGGACAGCTCTAACTATGGCTACACCTTC.

The CDR3 loop is CASSLIGESDEKLFF. The CDR3 DNA is TGTGCCAGCAGCTTGATCGGGGAGTCCGATGAAAAACTGTTTTTT. V and J are TRBV5-6 and TRBJ1-4; D remains unclear. The length of the CDR3 is 15 residues. V lost 1 base and J 6 bases, leaving 13 bases between the germline ends. In germline, CDR1 is SGHDT, CDR2 YYEEEE. Together with reference TRBV5-6 and TRBJ1-4, the CDR3 gives the full variable domain: DAGVTQSPTHLIKTRGQQVTLRCSPKSGHDTVSWYQQALGQGPQFIFQYYEEEERQRGNFPDRFSGHQFPNYSSELNVNALLLGDSALYLCASSLIGESDEKLFFGSGTQLSVL.

The CDR3 sequence is CASSLKVGGHTDTQYF. CDR3 coding DNA: TGTGCCAGCAGCTTAAAAGTGGGGGGGCATACAGATACGCAGTATTTT. The chain combines TRBV7-3 with TRBJ2-3, with D perhaps matching TRBD2 (7 bases). Germline CDR1 reads SGHTA; CDR2 reads FQGTGA. The germline V and J ends were trimmed by 1 base and 3 bases, with 14 bases remaining between them. The CDR3 contains 16 residues.

Concerning this clone itself: This sample also contains other DNA sequences that code for the same CDR3. In DNA, the CDR3 is TGTGCCAGCTCGCTCCAGGGGGACACTGAAGCTTTCTTT. Protein sequence: CASSLQGDTEAFF. The gene calls are TRBV18 and TRBJ1-1, with 7 bases that match TRBD1. The ends lost 6 bases at V and 3 bases at J; junction bases unmatched: 4. This CDR3 spans 13 amino acids. Germline CDR1 is KGHSH and CDR2 is LQKENI.

The V and J genes are TRBV28 and TRBJ2-7; D is ambiguous. The CDR3 has 14 amino acids. Germline CDR1 is MDHEN and CDR2 is SYDVKM. With 2 bases removed from V and 2 bases from J, the gap between germline ends came to 10 bases. In DNA, the CDR3 is TGTGCCAGCAGTTTAAACACCGGCGCCTACGAGCAGTACTTC. It translates to CASSLNTGAYEQYF. Complete variable domain (other parts from reference TRBV28 and TRBJ2-7): DVKVTQSSRYLVKRTGEKVFLECVQDMDHENMFWYRQDPGLGLRLIYFSYDVKMKEKGDIPEGYSVSREKKERFSLILESASTNQTSMYLCASSLNTGAYEQYFGPGTRLTVT.

The chain combines TRBV19 with TRBJ1-2; possibly TRBD1 for D (5 bases). CDR3 length: 12 residues. Trimming pared 9 bases from V and 9 bases from J, leaving 17 bases between. Looked up from germline, CDR1 is LNHDA and CDR2 is SQIVND (reference sequence). CDR3 bases: TGTGCCAGCACCGGGCAGGGAATCAGCTACACCTTC. Protein sequence: CASTGQGISYTF.

With regard to this clone: The missing conserved phenylalanine or tryptophan at the end of this CDR3 makes a read error likely. The V call is TRBV5-5, the J call TRBJ1-6, with 7 bases aligning to TRBD1. CDR3 length: 15 residues. V was pared by 5 bases and J by 0 bases, with 2 bases of the junction left unmatched. Germline assignment: CDR1 SGHKS and CDR2 YYEKEE (reference sequence). CDR3: CASRQGSSYNSPLHL. In DNA, the CDR3 is TGTGCCAGCAGACAGGGGTCCTCCTATAATTCACCCCTCCACCTT.

The table lists this clone with a count of one. The CDR3 here is CASSPSSGAPYEQYF. The CDR3 DNA is TGTGCCAGCAGCCCATCCTCAGGGGCGCCCTACGAGCAGTACTTC. This rearrangement joins TRBV11-3 to TRBJ2-7; D perhaps matches TRBD1 (6 bases). V gave up 5 bases and J gave up 2 bases, with 16 bases separating them. This CDR3 region has 15 residues. Germline CDR1 and CDR2: SGHNT and YENEEA.

V is TRBV15 and J is TRBJ1-5, with D unresolved. Looked up from germline, CDR1 is LNHNV and CDR2 is YYDKDF (reference sequence). Deletions cut 2 bases from V and 0 bases from J, with 8 bases between. The CDR3 loop spans 15 amino acids. Here the CDR3 reads CATSRSKDSNQPQHF. The CDR3 nucleotides are TGTGCCACCAGCAGATCGAAAGATAGCAATCAGCCCCAGCATTTT.